The 21 T cell receptor beta chains presented below share a single source sample, sequenced in a study of blood T cells in healthy people across ages (dated by TCRdb to 2013 to 2016). The library relied on 5' RACE. The run used an Illumina HiSeq 2500. A second about 6 to 11 cycle PCR used a sample-barcoded 5' primer and a J-beta primer mix. The public reads were quality trimmed at Q25 with fastp and then assembled into clones with MiXCR by TCRdb, keeping productive beta chains. Each entry is one CDR3 protein sequence, shown with its most common DNA and genes. The sample profile shows about 1,600,000 distinct CDR3 sequences; roughly 40% of them were found once. The ten biggest clones cover 7% to 9.5% of the sample. The sequenced material came from blood. Receptors originate from a woman aged 18-29 years in good health.

This clonotype occurred once. CDR3 region: CASTLHEEALAKNIQYF. CDR3 nucleotide sequence: TGTGCCAGCACCCTCCACGAAGAGGCGTTGGCCAAAAACATTCAGTACTTC. The V gene is TRBV6-1, the J gene TRBJ2-4; D gene unclear. The V end was cut by 7 bases, the J end by 1 base, with 20 bases between. Germline CDR1 and CDR2: MNHNS and SASEGT. This CDR3 spans 17 amino acids.

As DNA, the CDR3 is TGTGCCAGCAGTTACTATATCGACCGAGATCAGCCCCAGCATTTT. Its translation is CASSYYIDRDQPQHF. V is TRBV6-5 and J is TRBJ1-5; unclear D gene. The CDR3 spans 15 residues. The V end was cut by 1 base, the J end by 5 bases, with 12 bases between. Germline V CDR1 and CDR2: MNHEY, SVGAGI.

V gene TRBV12-3 or TRBV12-4 combines with J gene TRBJ2-1, with TRBD2 matching 7 bases. This CDR3 has 13 residues. V was pared by 5 bases and J by 9 bases, with 7 bases of the junction left unmatched. The CDR3 sequence: CASSRPPGGEQFF. The CDR3 region has the DNA TGTGCCAGCAGTAGACCTCCGGGAGGTGAGCAGTTCTTC.

This clonotype has only a few counts. V usage is TRBV29-1 and J usage is TRBJ1-1; TRBD1 matches at 10 bases. This CDR3 has 17 amino acids. Per the germline V gene, CDR1 is SQVTM and CDR2 is ANQGSEA. Unmatched junction bases numbered 16, after V lost 0 bases and J lost 9 bases. The CDR3 loop is CSVEDIGAGQGNTKAFF. The DNA for the CDR3 is TGCAGCGTTGAAGATATCGGTGCGGGACAGGGGAATACGAAAGCTTTCTTT.

This sequence joins TRBV20-1 and TRBJ2-3; D perhaps matches TRBD1 (5 bases). The V end was cut by 3 bases, the J end by 0 bases, with 16 bases between. In germline, CDR1 is DFQATT, CDR2 SNEGSKA (reference sequence). The CDR3 totals 16 residues. CDR3 DNA: TGCAGTGCTAGGTGGGGTGGGGCCTCTAGCACAGATACGCAGTATTTT. Its translation: CSARWGGASSTDTQYF.

This rearrangement joins TRBV7-2 to TRBJ2-7; 11 bases are shared with TRBD2. The trim removed 5 bases at V and 1 base at J, leaving 10 bases unmatched. The CDR3 length is 17 residues. Germline V gene data show CDR1 as SGHTA and CDR2 as FQGNSA. CDR3 loop: CASSLGLAALMSYEQYF. In nucleotides, the CDR3 is TGTGCCAGCAGCCTGGGACTAGCGGCCCTCATGTCCTACGAGCAGTACTTC.

This clonotype was recorded a few times. The V and J genes are TRBV27 and TRBJ1-6; weak D call: TRBD1 (6 bases). The CDR3 is made up of 14 amino acids. Germline-derived CDR1 and CDR2 are MNHEY and SMNVEV (reference sequence). Trimming shortened V by 4 bases and J by 4 bases, and 8 bases separated the two germline ends. This chain's CDR3 is CASSSGTYNSPLHF. CDR3 coding DNA: TGTGCCAGCAGTTCGGGGACATATAATTCACCCCTCCACTTT.

The chain uses TRBV4-1 and TRBJ1-4; D unresolved. Deletions cut 4 bases from V and 5 bases from J, with 11 bases between. CDR3 length: 14 residues. Germline values: CDR1 MGHRA, CDR2 YSYEKL. CDR3 amino acids: CASSPDHLNEKLFF. CDR3 DNA: TGCGCCAGCAGCCCGGACCACCTGAATGAAAAACTGTTTTTT.

The chain uses TRBV27 and TRBJ2-1; D is unclear. Germline V gene sequence: CDR1 MNHEY, CDR2 SMNVEV (reference sequence). The V end lost 11 bases, the J end lost 3 bases, and 11 bases lay between the germline ends. The CDR3 runs 12 residues. The CDR3 reads CAVRQNYNEQFF. As DNA, the CDR3 is TGTGCCGTGAGGCAGAACTACAATGAGCAGTTCTTC.

The rearrangement uses TRBV5-6 and TRBJ2-7; D ambiguous. V lost 7 bases to trimming and J lost 3 bases, with 20 bases between them. CDR1 and CDR2 from the germline V gene are SGHDT and YYEEEE. The CDR3 loop spans 15 amino acids. The CDR3 region is CASARAAGTLYEQYF. The CDR3 nucleotides read TGTGCCAGCGCAAGGGCGGCTGGAACCCTCTACGAGCAGTACTTC.

The chain uses TRBV21-1 and TRBJ2-7; TRBD2 is the table's D call, not checked against the DNA. TRBV21-1 is marked as a pseudogene. The CDR3 has 19 amino acids. DNA of the CDR3: TGTGCCAGCAGCAAAGTTTTTGTCGGGGGAGCGGCTAGCTCCTACGAGCAGTACTTC. This gives the protein CASSKVFVGGAASSYEQYF.

A remark on this clonotype: A much larger clone lies a single base off, so this may be a read error. The chain combines TRBV10-3 with TRBJ2-5; D not certain. The CDR3 contains 13 residues. V was cut by 4 bases and J by 4 bases, with 10 bases left in between. Germline V gene sequence: CDR1 ENHRY, CDR2 SYGVKD. In DNA, the CDR3 is TGTGCCATCAGTGGGTCTCAAGGAGAGACCCAGTACTTC. Protein sequence: CAISGSQGETQYF.

In this sample, this clonotype turned up a few times. V and J are TRBV20-1 and TRBJ2-1; TRBD2 might be the D (6 bases). Germline values: CDR1 DFQATT, CDR2 SNEGSKA (reference sequence). V was shortened by 6 bases and J by 0 bases, with 12 bases between the two germline ends. The CDR3 loop spans 14 amino acids. The CDR3 nucleotides read TGCAGTGCACCTCCGACTAGCTCCTACAATGAGCAGTTCTTC. Its protein product is CSAPPTSSYNEQFF.

This sequence joins TRBV18 and TRBJ2-7; the D gene is possibly TRBD1 (5 bases). There are 19 residues in the CDR3. Between the trimmed V and J ends, which lost 2 bases and 7 bases, there was a span of 30 bases. Germline CDR1 reads KGHSH; CDR2 reads LQKENI. In nucleotides, the CDR3 is TGTGCCAGCTCACCAAGCTCACTCCCTAGGGGAACCTCCTACAATGAGCAGTACTTC. It is translated as CASSPSSLPRGTSYNEQYF.

This clonotype was counted between two and nine times. A read error may produce the germline difference seen at one junction end. V and J are TRBV11-2 and TRBJ2-3; D remains unclear. CDR1 SGHAT and CDR2 FQNNGV come from the germline V gene. The CDR3 contains 14 residues. CDR3 protein: CASSVDLVTDTQYF. As DNA, the CDR3 is TGTGCCAGCAGCGTAGATCTGGTGACAGATACGCAGTATTTT.

In this sample, this clonotype turned up a few times. The rearrangement uses TRBV9 and TRBJ1-1; D remains unclear. The germline V and J ends were trimmed by 2 bases and 2 bases, with 10 bases remaining between them. The CDR3 is 14 amino acids. Looked up from germline, CDR1 is SGDLS and CDR2 is YYNGEE. The CDR3 loop reads CASSVRQLNTEAFF. CDR3 DNA sequence: TGTGCCAGCAGCGTCAGACAACTCAACACTGAAGCTTTCTTT.

The table lists this clonotype with a few counts. V is TRBV20-1 and J is TRBJ2-4; 8 bases fit TRBD2. The length of the CDR3 is 13 residues. Germline assignment: CDR1 DFQATT and CDR2 SNEGSKA (reference sequence). The V gene end was trimmed by 6 bases and the J gene end by 7 bases; junction bases not matched to a gene: 8. The CDR3 reads CSARRGGSNIQYF. CDR3 DNA sequence: TGCAGTGCACGTCGGGGGGGCTCGAACATTCAGTACTTC.

The CDR3 protein is CASNRDRPSYNEQFF. The CDR3 nucleotides are TGTGCCAGCAATCGGGACAGACCCTCCTACAATGAGCAGTTCTTC. V is TRBV6-1 and J is TRBJ2-1; 7 nucleotides align to TRBD1. The CDR3 has 15 amino acids. Germline CDR1 reads MNHNS; CDR2 reads SASEGT. V lost 7 bases and J lost 0; bases outside the gene matches: 6.

The chain employs TRBV7-6 and TRBJ2-1; TRBD2 agrees at 10 bases. The CDR3 has 16 residues. Germline CDR1 SGHVS, CDR2 FNYEAQ. V lost 5 bases and J lost 10; bases outside the gene matches: 14. Here the CDR3 DNA reads TGTGCCAGCAGCGCCTTGACAGGGGCACTAGCGGGGGAGCAGTTCTTC. Protein: CASSALTGALAGEQFF.

This clonotype was seen a few times. The J gene is TRBJ2-1, the V gene TRBV10-3; the match to TRBD2 covers 7 bases. J lost 0 bases, V lost 2 bases, and 4 bases had no gene match. CDR3 size: 16 residues. The V gene's germline CDR1 is ENHRY and CDR2 SYGVKD. CDR3 amino acids: CAISEKAGSSYNEQFF. The CDR3, as DNA: TGTGCCATCAGTGAGAAAGCGGGGAGCTCCTACAATGAGCAGTTCTTC.

The rearrangement uses TRBV20-1 and TRBJ1-1; 9 bases are a match to TRBD1. Germline assignment: CDR1 DFQATT and CDR2 SNEGSKA (reference sequence). The CDR3 sequence is 13 residues long. J was trimmed by 10 bases and V by 6 bases; bases with no gene match: 12. The CDR3, as DNA: TGCAGTGCCAACAAACAGGGGGCTTTGGTAGCTTTCTTT. The encoded protein is CSANKQGALVAFF.